This record looks at one TCR beta chain sequence and its context. As yet, its antigen is unknown. This entry belongs to a study of persistence of HIV-infected CD4 T cells. Stimulation used 10 ug/mL lysate from CMV-infected fibroblasts. CD40L/CD69 double-negative CD45RO-high memory CD4+ T cells were collected. Adults with HIV-1 started suppressive ART while chronically infected. Stimulated PBMCs had first been depleted of CD8+ T cells. Regarding the study as a whole: Degenerate expanded CDR3beta sequences were enriched among CMV- and Gag-responding cells. Within sorted populations, more oligoclonal TCRs accompanied more oligoclonal proviruses.

The libraries were made with immunoSEQ version 4 in survey mode. Clones were read by immunoSEQ multiplex PCR, and TCRdb kept only the in-frame ones, dropping some. The table records approximately 30,000 clones, 82% of them present only once. The CDR3 is made up of 15 amino acids. V gave up 2 bases and J gave up 0 bases, with 8 bases separating them. Germline loops: CDR1 MNHEY, CDR2 SVGAGI. This receptor was taken from an adult woman with HIV who was CMV-seropositive. This sequence joins TRBV6-5 and TRBJ1-3; D gene ambiguous. Sequencing was performed on CD4+ T cells sorted from PBMCs after roughly 18-hour stimulation, taken from a patient who received antiretroviral therapy. The CDR3 protein is CASSYNDGSGNTIYF. CDR3 coding DNA: TGTGCCAGCAGTTACAACGACGGCTCTGGAAACACCATATATTTT.